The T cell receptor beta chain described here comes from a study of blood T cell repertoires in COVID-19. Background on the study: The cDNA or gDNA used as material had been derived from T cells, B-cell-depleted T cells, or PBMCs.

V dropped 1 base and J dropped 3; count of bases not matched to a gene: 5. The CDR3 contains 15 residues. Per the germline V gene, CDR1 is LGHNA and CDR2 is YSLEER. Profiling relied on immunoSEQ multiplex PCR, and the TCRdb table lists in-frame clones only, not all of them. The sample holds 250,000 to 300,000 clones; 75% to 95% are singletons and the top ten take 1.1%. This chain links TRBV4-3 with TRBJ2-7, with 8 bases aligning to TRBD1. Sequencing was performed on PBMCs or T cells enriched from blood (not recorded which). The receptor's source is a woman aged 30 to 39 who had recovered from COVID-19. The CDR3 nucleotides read TGCGCCAGCAGCCAAGGTACAGGGGGTTACTACGAGCAGTACTTC. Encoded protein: CASSQGTGGYYEQYF.